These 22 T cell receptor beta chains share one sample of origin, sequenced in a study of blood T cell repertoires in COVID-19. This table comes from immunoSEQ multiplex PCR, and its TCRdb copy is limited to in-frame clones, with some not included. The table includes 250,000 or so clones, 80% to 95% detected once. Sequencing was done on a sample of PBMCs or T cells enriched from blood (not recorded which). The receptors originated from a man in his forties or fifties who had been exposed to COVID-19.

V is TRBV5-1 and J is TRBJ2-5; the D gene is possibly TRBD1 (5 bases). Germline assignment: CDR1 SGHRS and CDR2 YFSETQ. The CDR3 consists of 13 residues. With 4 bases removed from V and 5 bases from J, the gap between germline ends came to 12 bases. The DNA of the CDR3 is TGCGCCAGCAGCCTAGGGGTTTCGGAGACCCAGTACTTC. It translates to CASSLGVSETQYF.

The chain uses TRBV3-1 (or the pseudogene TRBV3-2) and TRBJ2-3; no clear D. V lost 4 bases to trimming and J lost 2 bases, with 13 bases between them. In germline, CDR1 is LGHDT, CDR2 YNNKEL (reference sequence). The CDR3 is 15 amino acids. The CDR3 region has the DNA TGTGCCAGCAGCCCCGGAGTTCGTCACACAGATACGCAGTATTTT. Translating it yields CASSPGVRHTDTQYF.

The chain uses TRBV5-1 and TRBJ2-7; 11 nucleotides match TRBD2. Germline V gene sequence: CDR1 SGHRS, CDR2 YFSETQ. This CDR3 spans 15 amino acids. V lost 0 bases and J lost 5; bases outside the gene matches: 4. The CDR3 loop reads CASSLALAGAHEQYF. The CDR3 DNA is TGCGCCAGCAGCTTGGCACTAGCGGGAGCACACGAGCAGTACTTC.

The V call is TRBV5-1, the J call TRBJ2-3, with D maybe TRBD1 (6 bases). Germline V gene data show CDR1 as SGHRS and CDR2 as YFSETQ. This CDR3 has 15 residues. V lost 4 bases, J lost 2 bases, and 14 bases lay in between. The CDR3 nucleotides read TGCGCCAGCAGCCCAACCCGGACAGACACAGATACGCAGTATTTT. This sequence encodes CASSPTRTDTDTQYF.

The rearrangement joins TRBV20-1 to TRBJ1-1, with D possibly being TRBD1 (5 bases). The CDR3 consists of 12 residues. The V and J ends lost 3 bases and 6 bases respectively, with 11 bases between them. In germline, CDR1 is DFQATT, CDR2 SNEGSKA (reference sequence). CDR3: CSASGGLAEAFF. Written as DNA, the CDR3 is TGCAGTGCTAGTGGGGGACTAGCTGAAGCTTTCTTT.

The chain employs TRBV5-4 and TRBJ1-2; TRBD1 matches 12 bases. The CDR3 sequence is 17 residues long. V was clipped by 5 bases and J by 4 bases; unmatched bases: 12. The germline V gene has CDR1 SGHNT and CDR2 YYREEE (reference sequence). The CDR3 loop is CASRLGTGGAFVYGYTF. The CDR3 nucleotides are TGTGCCAGCAGACTAGGGACAGGGGGCGCATTCGTCTATGGCTACACCTTC.

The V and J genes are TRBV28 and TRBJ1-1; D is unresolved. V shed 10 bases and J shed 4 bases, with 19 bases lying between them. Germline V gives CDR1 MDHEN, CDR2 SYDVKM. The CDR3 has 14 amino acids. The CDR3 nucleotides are TGTGCCACCAATCCAACAGATAGTGGCACTGAAGCTTTCTTT. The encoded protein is CATNPTDSGTEAFF.

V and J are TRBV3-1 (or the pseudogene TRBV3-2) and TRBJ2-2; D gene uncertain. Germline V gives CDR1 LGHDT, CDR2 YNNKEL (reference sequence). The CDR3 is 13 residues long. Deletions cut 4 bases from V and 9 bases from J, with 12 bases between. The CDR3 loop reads CASSLEALRELFF. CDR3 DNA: TGTGCCAGCAGCCTCGAAGCATTAAGGGAGCTGTTTTTT.

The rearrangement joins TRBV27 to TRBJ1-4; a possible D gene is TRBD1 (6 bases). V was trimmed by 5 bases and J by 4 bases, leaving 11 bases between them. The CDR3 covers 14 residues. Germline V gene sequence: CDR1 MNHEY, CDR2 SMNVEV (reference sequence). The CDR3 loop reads CASSRTVFNEKLFF. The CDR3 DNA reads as TGTGCCAGCAGTAGGACAGTCTTTAATGAAAAACTGTTTTTT.

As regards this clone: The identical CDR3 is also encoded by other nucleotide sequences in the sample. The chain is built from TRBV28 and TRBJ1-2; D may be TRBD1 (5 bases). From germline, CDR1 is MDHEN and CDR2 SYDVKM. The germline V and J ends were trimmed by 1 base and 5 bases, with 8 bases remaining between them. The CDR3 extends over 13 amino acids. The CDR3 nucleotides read TGTGCCAGCAGTTTATCCGGGGGTTATGGCTACACCTTC. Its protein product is CASSLSGGYGYTF.

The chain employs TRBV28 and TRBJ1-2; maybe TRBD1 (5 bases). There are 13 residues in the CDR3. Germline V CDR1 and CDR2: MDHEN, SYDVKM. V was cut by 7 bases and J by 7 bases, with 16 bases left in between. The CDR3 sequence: CASTGTGDRGYTF. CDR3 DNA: TGTGCCAGCACCGGGACGGGAGATCGTGGCTACACCTTC.

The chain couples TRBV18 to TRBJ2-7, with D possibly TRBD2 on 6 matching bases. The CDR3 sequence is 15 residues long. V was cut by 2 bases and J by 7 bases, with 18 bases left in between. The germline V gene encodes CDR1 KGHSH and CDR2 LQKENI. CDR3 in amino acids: CASSPETTGVREQYF. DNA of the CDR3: TGTGCCAGCTCACCAGAAACAACGGGAGTTCGGGAGCAGTACTTC.

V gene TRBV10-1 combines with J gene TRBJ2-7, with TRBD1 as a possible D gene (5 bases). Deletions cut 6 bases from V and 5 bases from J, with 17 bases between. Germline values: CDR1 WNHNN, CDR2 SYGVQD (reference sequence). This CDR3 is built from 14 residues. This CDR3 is CASSRTQGLDEQYF. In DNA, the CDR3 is TGCGCCAGCAGCCGAACGCAGGGTTTAGACGAGCAGTACTTC.

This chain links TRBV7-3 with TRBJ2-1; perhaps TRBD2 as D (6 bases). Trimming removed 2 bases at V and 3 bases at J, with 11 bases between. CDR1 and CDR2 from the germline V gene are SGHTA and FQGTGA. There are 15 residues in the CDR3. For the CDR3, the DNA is TGTGCCAGCAGCTTATCCAGCGGGTTCTACAATGAGCAGTTCTTC. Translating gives CASSLSSGFYNEQFF.

Here the CDR3 reads CASRIQGEAFF. CDR3 nucleotide sequence: TGTGCCAGCAGAATACAGGGTGAAGCTTTCTTT. V gene TRBV11-2 combines with J gene TRBJ1-1, with D tentatively TRBD1 (6 bases). Trimming cost V 6 bases and J 7 bases, with 9 bases left between them. This CDR3 spans 11 amino acids. The germline gives CDR1 SGHAT, CDR2 FQNNGV.

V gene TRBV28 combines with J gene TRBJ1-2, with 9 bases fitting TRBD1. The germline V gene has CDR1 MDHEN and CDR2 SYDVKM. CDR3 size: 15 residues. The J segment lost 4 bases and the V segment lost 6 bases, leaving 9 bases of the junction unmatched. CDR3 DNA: TGTGCCAGCAGCAAACCGGGACAGGGTTTCTATGGCTACACCTTC. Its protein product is CASSKPGQGFYGYTF.

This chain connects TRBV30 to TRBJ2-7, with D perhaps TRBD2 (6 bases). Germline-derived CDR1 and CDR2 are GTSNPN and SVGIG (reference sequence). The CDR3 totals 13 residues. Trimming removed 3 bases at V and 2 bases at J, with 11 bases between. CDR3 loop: CAWSVRGTYEQYF. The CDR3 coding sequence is TGTGCCTGGAGCGTCCGGGGGACCTACGAGCAGTACTTC.

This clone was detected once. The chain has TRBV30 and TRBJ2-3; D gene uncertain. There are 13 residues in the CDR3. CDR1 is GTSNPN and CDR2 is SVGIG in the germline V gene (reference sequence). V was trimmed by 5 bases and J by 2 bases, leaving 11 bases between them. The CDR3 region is CAWAITLTDTQYF. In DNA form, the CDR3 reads TGTGCCTGGGCTATAACCCTCACAGATACGCAGTATTTT.

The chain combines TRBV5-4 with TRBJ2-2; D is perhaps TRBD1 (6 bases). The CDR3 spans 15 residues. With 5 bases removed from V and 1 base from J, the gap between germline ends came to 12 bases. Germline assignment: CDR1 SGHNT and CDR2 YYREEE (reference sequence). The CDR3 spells CASRLLQGNTGELFF. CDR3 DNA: TGTGCCAGCAGACTCTTACAGGGGAACACCGGGGAGCTGTTTTTT.

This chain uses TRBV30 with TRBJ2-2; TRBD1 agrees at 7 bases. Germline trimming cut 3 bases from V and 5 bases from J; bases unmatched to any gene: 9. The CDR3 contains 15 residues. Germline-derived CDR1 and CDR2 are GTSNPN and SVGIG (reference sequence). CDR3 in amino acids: CAWRFKGQTTGELFF. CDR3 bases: TGTGCCTGGAGATTCAAGGGACAGACGACCGGGGAGCTGTTTTTT.

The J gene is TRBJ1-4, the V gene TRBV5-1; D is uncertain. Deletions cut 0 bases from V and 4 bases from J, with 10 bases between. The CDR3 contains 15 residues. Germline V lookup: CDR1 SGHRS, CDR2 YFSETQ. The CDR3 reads CASSLGSGDNEKLFF. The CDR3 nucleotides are TGCGCCAGCAGCTTGGGGTCGGGTGATAATGAAAAACTGTTTTTT. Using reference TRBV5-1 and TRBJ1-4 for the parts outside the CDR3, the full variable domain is KAGVTQTPRYLIKTRGQQVTLSCSPISGHRSVSWYQQTPGQGLQFLFEYFSETQRNKGNFPGRFSGRQFSNSRSEMNVSTLELGDSALYLCASSLGSGDNEKLFFGSGTQLSVL.

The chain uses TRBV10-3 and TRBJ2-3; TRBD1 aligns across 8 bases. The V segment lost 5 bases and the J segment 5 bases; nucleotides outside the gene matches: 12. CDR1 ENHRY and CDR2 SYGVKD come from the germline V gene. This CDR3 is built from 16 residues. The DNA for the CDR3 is TGTGCCATCAGTTCCAACTCAGGGGGCGCGGGAGATACGCAGTATTTT. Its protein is CAISSNSGGAGDTQYF.